The present T cell receptor (beta chain) was sequenced within a study of blood T cell repertoires in COVID-19. Overall study: Acute and convalescent COVID-19 specimens originated in the United States, Italy and Spain.

The CDR3 is made up of 13 amino acids. V lost 2 bases, J lost 7 bases, and 5 bases stayed unmatched. Enrollees, roughly 18 to 90 years old, lived in 24 US areas. Original methodology: Quantification of nucleated cells was approximated via reference gene primer amplification. Measured with immunoSEQ multiplex PCR; TCRdb has only the in-frame clones, and not every one. For V, J and clone size, that table is used; D and trimming come from the DNA. The data contain some 300,000 clones, just under 90% of them singletons. Sequenced sample: PBMCs or T cells enriched from blood (not recorded which). This chain links TRBV12-3 or TRBV12-4 with TRBJ2-7, with 7 bases matching TRBD1. The TCR comes from a woman aged 25 to 39 who had recovered from COVID-19. The CDR3 protein is CASSLPGQQEQYF. The DNA of the CDR3 is TGTGCCAGCAGTTTACCGGGACAGCAAGAGCAGTACTTC.